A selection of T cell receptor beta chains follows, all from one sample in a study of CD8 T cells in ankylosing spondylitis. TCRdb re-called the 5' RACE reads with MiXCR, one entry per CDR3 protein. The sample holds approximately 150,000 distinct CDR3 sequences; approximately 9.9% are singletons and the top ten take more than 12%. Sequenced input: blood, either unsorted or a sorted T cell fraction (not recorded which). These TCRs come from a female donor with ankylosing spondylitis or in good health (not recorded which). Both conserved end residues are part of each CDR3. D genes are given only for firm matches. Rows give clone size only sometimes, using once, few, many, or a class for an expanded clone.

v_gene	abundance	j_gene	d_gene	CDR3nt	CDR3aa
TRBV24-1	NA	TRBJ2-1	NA	TGTGCCACCCGCGGGCCGAACAATGAGCAGTTCTTC	CATRGPNNEQFF
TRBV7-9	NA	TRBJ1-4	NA	TGTGCCAGCAGCTTCGCAGGGGCTTTGGCTAATGAAAAACTGTTTTTT	CASSFAGALANEKLFF
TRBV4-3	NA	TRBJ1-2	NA	TGCGCCAGCAGCCAAGATGTTAGGGGGGAGCCGAACTATGGCTACACCTTC	CASSQDVRGEPNYGYTF
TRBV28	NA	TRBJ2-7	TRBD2	TGTGCCACCTATAGCGGGAGGGAAGGAACCTACGAGCAGTACTTC	CATYSGREGTYEQYF
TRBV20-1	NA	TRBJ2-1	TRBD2	TGCAGTGCCGGACTAGAGGATTACAATGAGCAGTTCTTC	CSAGLEDYNEQFF
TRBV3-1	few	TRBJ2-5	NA	TGTGCCAGCAGCCAAGAGGAAGCCCTGGGGGAGACCCAGTACTTC	CASSQEEALGETQYF
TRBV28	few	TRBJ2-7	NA	TGTGCCAGCAGTTTATGGCCCGGAGTAGACGAGCAGTACTTC	CASSLWPGVDEQYF
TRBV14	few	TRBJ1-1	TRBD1	TGTGCCAGCAGCCAAGGGATGACAGGGGTCAAGAACACTGAAGCTTTCTTT	CASSQGMTGVKNTEAFF
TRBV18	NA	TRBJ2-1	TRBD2	TGTGCCAGCTCACAGGGACTAGCGGGAGGGCCCTACAATGAGCAGTTCTTC	CASSQGLAGGPYNEQFF
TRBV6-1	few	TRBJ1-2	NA	TGTGCCAGCGGACCGGACAGTTATGATGGCTACACCTTC	CASGPDSYDGYTF
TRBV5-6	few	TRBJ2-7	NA	TGTGCCAGCAGCTTGGTTGGAGGTTACTCCTACGAGCAGTACTTC	CASSLVGGYSYEQYF
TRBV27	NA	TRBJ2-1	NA	TGTGCCAGAAGTCCCCAAGACCCCCGGATAACGTACAATGAGCAGTTCTTC	CARSPQDPRITYNEQFF
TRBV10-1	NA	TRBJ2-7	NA	TGCGCCAGCAGTGCCGGTCTCCCCTACGAGCAGTACTTC	CASSAGLPYEQYF
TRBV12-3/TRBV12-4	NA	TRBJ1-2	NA	TGTGCCAGCAGTTCCGGTGAAAGGAGGTACACCTTC	CASSSGERRYTF
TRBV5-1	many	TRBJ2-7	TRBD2	TGCGCCAGCAGCTTGGAGGTTAGCGGGGCCTACGAGCAGTACTTC	CASSLEVSGAYEQYF
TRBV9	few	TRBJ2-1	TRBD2	TGTGCCAGCAGCGTAGCTACGGCGAGCGGGAGCAATGAGCAGTTCTTC	CASSVATASGSNEQFF
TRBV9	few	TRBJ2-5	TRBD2	TGTGCCAGCAGCGCAGAACCGGGCGGACTAGGGACCCAGTACTTC	CASSAEPGGLGTQYF
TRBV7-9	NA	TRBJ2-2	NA	TGTGCCAGCAGCTTGGGCAGCACCGGGGAGCTGTTTTTT	CASSLGSTGELFF
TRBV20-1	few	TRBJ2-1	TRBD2	TGCAGTGCTGAGGGACTAGCGTCCTACAATGAGCAGTTCTTC	CSAEGLASYNEQFF
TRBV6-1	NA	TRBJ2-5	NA	TGTGCCAGCGGGGGTGGGGGGGCGACACAAGAGACCCAGTACTTC	CASGGGGATQETQYF
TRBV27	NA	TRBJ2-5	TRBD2	TGTGCCAGCAGTTTTGGACTAGCGGGAGAGACCCAGTACTTC	CASSFGLAGETQYF
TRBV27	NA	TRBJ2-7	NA	TGTGCCAGCAAGAAAGGCCCTTACGAGCAGTACTTC	CASKKGPYEQYF
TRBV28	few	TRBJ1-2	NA	TGTGCCAGCAGTTACAGGGTTGGCTACACCTTC	CASSYRVGYTF
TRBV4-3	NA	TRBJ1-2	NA	TGCGCCAGCAGCCAAGAGAGGGGTTCGGGCTATGGCTACACCTTC	CASSQERGSGYGYTF
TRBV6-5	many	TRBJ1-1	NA	TGTGCCAGCAGTTACGTTCAGGGCCTGAACACTGAAGCTTTCTTT	CASSYVQGLNTEAFF